The 30 T cell receptor beta chains given below trace back to one sample, sequenced in a study of T-cell reconstitution after alpha-beta-depleted transplantation in children. Researchers prepared the TCRbeta library using unique molecular identifiers, the study reports. Via MiXCR, TCRdb re-called the PCR reads, giving one row per CDR3 protein. The sample comprises just under 150,000 distinct CDR3 sequences, roughly 8.8% of which are singletons, and roughly 18% rests with the top ten. The specimen comprised PBMCs, mostly from graft donor cells, sampled 180 days after TCRalphabeta/CD19-depleted stem cell transplant. The origin of the receptors is a female patient aged 2 to 10 who had a stem cell transplant for congenital amegakaryocytic thrombocytopenia, so the T cells may come from the graft donor.

Regarding this clonotype: The junction shows a germline mismatch at one end, possibly a read error. The chain carries TRBV11-2 and TRBJ2-1; no clear D gene. The V gene's germline CDR1 is SGHAT and CDR2 FQNNGV. The CDR3 contains 12 residues. CDR3 DNA: TGTGCCAGCAGCTTAGTCAGCGATGACCAGTTCTTC. This encodes CASSLVSDDQFF.

At least ten counts were recorded for this clonotype. This chain links TRBV5-1 with TRBJ2-6; 8 nucleotides agree with TRBD1. Germline V gene sequence: CDR1 SGHRS, CDR2 YFSETQ. The CDR3 is 16 residues long. V dropped 2 bases and J dropped 0; count of bases not matched to a gene: 1. The CDR3 DNA is TGCGCCAGCAGCTTAACAGGGGGCTCTGGGGCCAACGTCCTGACTTTC. It encodes CASSLTGGSGANVLTF.

This clonotype has just a few counts. This chain links TRBV12-3 or TRBV12-4 with TRBJ2-7; D uncertain. Trimming left V 3 bases short and J 2 bases short, with 5 bases between. The CDR3 sequence is 12 residues long. CDR3 region: CASSFGAYEQYF. The CDR3 nucleotides are TGTGCCAGCAGTTTCGGTGCCTACGAGCAGTACTTC.

CDR3 protein: CSATRGGDAHEQYF. The CDR3, as DNA: TGCAGTGCTACCCGGGGAGGGGATGCGCACGAGCAGTACTTC. The chain recombines TRBV20-1 with TRBJ2-7, with 7 bases fitting TRBD2. The CDR3 has 14 residues. The ends lost 4 bases at V and 5 bases at J; junction bases unmatched: 11. CDR1 and CDR2 from the germline V gene are DFQATT and SNEGSKA (reference sequence).

A remark on this clonotype: Germline is not matched at one junction end, which may reflect a read error. The chain is built from TRBV20-1 and TRBJ2-3, with D uncertain. Germline assignment: CDR1 DFQATT and CDR2 SNEGSKA (reference sequence). The CDR3 runs to 10 residues. The CDR3 bases are TGCAGTGGAAGTATGGATACTCAGTATTTT. This codes for CSGSMDTQYF.

This clonotype was found many times. The chain links TRBV12-3 or TRBV12-4 to TRBJ2-2; D is ambiguous. Trimming pared 6 bases from V and 3 bases from J, leaving 5 bases between. CDR3 length: 12 amino acids. The CDR3 DNA sequence: TGTGCCAGCAGGGACGACACCGGGGAGCTGTTTTTT. This translates into CASRDDTGELFF.

This chain connects TRBV7-8 to TRBJ2-1; 13 nucleotides align to TRBD2. J lost 7 bases, V lost 5 bases, and 11 bases had no gene match. The CDR3 has 17 residues. Looked up from germline, CDR1 is SGHVS and CDR2 is FQNEAQ. CDR3 coding DNA: TGTGCCAGCAGCCCAAGGACTAGCGGGAGATGGGATAATGAGCAGTTCTTC. This codes for CASSPRTSGRWDNEQFF.

In this sample, this clonotype turned up many times. The chain joins TRBV12-3 or TRBV12-4 to TRBJ2-6; unclear D gene. V was shortened by 6 bases and J by 0 bases, with 9 bases between the two germline ends. This CDR3 contains 15 residues. The CDR3 DNA sequence: TGTGCCAGCAGATTCACGGACTCTGGGGCCAACGTCCTGACTTTC. This codes for CASRFTDSGANVLTF.

The chain joins TRBV7-9 to TRBJ2-5; no definite D call. Trimming removed 1 base from V and 5 bases from J, with 11 bases in between. Germline assignment: CDR1 SEHNR and CDR2 FQNEAQ (reference sequence). This CDR3 spans 14 amino acids. The CDR3 loop is CASSLGWVGETQYF. CDR3 in DNA: TGTGCCAGCAGCTTAGGATGGGTTGGGGAGACCCAGTACTTC.

The chain is built from TRBV7-9 and TRBJ1-4; TRBD1 matches 9 bases. The V gene's germline CDR1 is SEHNR and CDR2 FQNEAQ (reference sequence). The CDR3 loop spans 14 amino acids. V lost 6 bases and J lost 6; bases outside the gene matches: 5. DNA of the CDR3: TGTGCCAGCAGGGGACAGGGAGACGATGAAAAACTGTTTTTT. Encoded protein: CASRGQGDDEKLFF.

This clonotype was counted many times. The chain uses TRBV12-3 or TRBV12-4 and TRBJ2-1; TRBD1 matches at 9 bases. This CDR3 region has 14 residues. Trimming removed 5 bases from V and 8 bases from J; junction bases left unmatched: 7. The CDR3 loop is CASSVIQGADEQFF. In nucleotides, the CDR3 is TGTGCCAGCAGTGTGATACAGGGGGCAGATGAGCAGTTCTTC.

This clonotype was observed a few times. J is TRBJ2-7 and V is TRBV11-2; D unclear. The V end was cut by 6 bases, the J end by 3 bases, with 27 bases between. Germline V gene data show CDR1 as SGHAT and CDR2 as FQNNGV. There are 18 residues in the CDR3. Written as DNA, the CDR3 is TGTGCCAGCAGAACCAATCTAAATCCTAGGGTCGATGACTACGAGCAGTACTTC. The encoded protein is CASRTNLNPRVDDYEQYF.

In this sample, this clonotype turned up many times. This chain joins TRBV10-3 and TRBJ2-7; 8 nucleotides match TRBD2. CDR3 length equals 14 residues. Germline CDR1 ENHRY, CDR2 SYGVKD. The junction had 7 bases not matched to a gene; V was cut back by 6 bases and J by 3 bases. DNA of the CDR3: TGTGCCATCAGGCCGGGACTAGAGGTCTACGAGCAGTACTTC. Its translation: CAIRPGLEVYEQYF.

Many counts were recorded for this clonotype. The chain links TRBV10-3 to TRBJ2-7; a possible D gene is TRBD2 (5 bases). Germline CDR1 reads ENHRY; CDR2 reads SYGVKD. This CDR3 is built from 13 residues. Trimming left V 2 bases short and J 0 bases short, with 5 bases between. The CDR3 region is CAISEAGSYEQYF. In nucleotides, the CDR3 is TGTGCCATCAGTGAGGCGGGCTCCTACGAGCAGTACTTC.

This clonotype has a handful of counts. The chain carries TRBV20-1 and TRBJ1-6; TRBD1 might be the D (5 bases). Germline CDR1 DFQATT, CDR2 SNEGSKA (reference sequence). CDR3 size: 13 residues. V lost 4 bases to trimming and J lost 6 bases, with 10 bases between them. CDR3 nucleotide sequence: TGCAGTGCTACCCGAGGGGTTAATTCACCCCTCCACTTT. This translates into CSATRGVNSPLHF.

This clonotype came up many times. The chain joins TRBV20-1 to TRBJ1-2; D call uncertain. V shed 0 bases and J shed 4 bases, with 12 bases lying between them. CDR3 length: 14 residues. Germline V lookup: CDR1 DFQATT, CDR2 SNEGSKA (reference sequence). CDR3 sequence: CSARDMEAAYGYTF. CDR3 bases: TGCAGTGCTAGAGATATGGAGGCCGCCTATGGCTACACCTTC.

The chain carries TRBV7-8 and TRBJ2-7; D is ambiguous. There are 14 residues in the CDR3. V lost 2 bases and J lost 7, with 15 bases in between. CDR1 is SGHVS and CDR2 is FQNEAQ in the germline V gene. The CDR3 DNA sequence: TGTGCCAGCAGCTTAATAACGGGTTTGCGGGAGCAGTACTTC. Translating it yields CASSLITGLREQYF. Full variable domain (missing parts from reference TRBV7-8 and TRBJ2-7): GAGVSQSPRYKVAKRGQDVALRCDPISGHVSLFWYQQALGQGPEFLTYFQNEAQLDKSGLPSDRFFAERPEGSVSTLKIQRTQQEDSAVYLCASSLITGLREQYFGPGTRLTVT.

This chain uses TRBV29-1 with TRBJ2-1; 10 positions match TRBD1. With V trimmed by 3 bases and J by 8 bases, 10 bases remained unmatched. The CDR3 runs to 15 residues. From germline, CDR1 is SQVTM and CDR2 ANQGSEA. In DNA form, the CDR3 reads TGCAGCGTTGAGATTTGGGACAGGGGTTCAGATGAGCAGTTCTTC. Translating it yields CSVEIWDRGSDEQFF.

A few counts support this clonotype. The V and J genes are TRBV7-9 and TRBJ2-3; D unresolved. The germline V and J ends were trimmed by 1 base and 4 bases, with 15 bases remaining between them. Germline CDR1 is SEHNR and CDR2 is FQNEAQ (reference sequence). This CDR3 comprises 16 residues. The CDR3 reads CASSLVAAILSDTQYF. The CDR3 nucleotides are TGTGCCAGCAGCTTAGTGGCAGCGATTCTTTCAGATACGCAGTATTTT.

This clonotype was seen a handful of times. J is TRBJ2-2 and V is TRBV7-2, with D perhaps given as TRBD1 or TRBD2 (6 bases each). The CDR3 covers 16 residues. CDR1 is SGHTA and CDR2 is FQGNSA in the germline V gene. Trimming shortened V by 2 bases and J by 7 bases, and 17 bases separated the two germline ends. CDR3 loop: CASSLRFRGHSGELFF. The CDR3 coding sequence is TGTGCCAGCAGCTTAAGGTTCCGGGGGCACAGCGGGGAGCTGTTTTTT.

This clonotype was found many times. J is TRBJ2-1 and V is TRBV6-5; 13 bases agree with TRBD2. The germline V gene has CDR1 MNHEY and CDR2 SVGAGI. The length of the CDR3 is 18 residues. V lost 2 bases to trimming and J lost 5 bases; unmatched junction nucleotides: 9. The CDR3 sequence is CASSYRIGLAGENNEQFF. The CDR3 DNA is TGTGCCAGCAGTTACAGGATCGGACTAGCGGGGGAAAACAATGAGCAGTTCTTC.

In its sample, this clonotype was seen many times. This rearrangement joins TRBV5-6 to TRBJ2-7; TRBD2 agrees at 7 bases. The V and J ends lost 0 bases and 6 bases, in that order; junction bases with no gene match: 15. Germline V gives CDR1 SGHDT, CDR2 YYEEEE. The CDR3 consists of 17 residues. As DNA, the CDR3 is TGTGCCAGCAGCTTGGTGGTCGAGCGGGATTTCTCCGGCGAGCAGTACTTC. The encoded protein is CASSLVVERDFSGEQYF. The complete variable domain, with remaining parts taken from reference TRBV5-6 and TRBJ2-7, reads DAGVTQSPTHLIKTRGQQVTLRCSPKSGHDTVSWYQQALGQGPQFIFQYYEEEERQRGNFPDRFSGHQFPNYSSELNVNALLLGDSALYLCASSLVVERDFSGEQYFGPGTRLTVT.

The rearrangement uses TRBV5-1 and TRBJ2-7; 7 bases are shared with TRBD1. The CDR3 is 14 amino acids. V shed 4 bases and J 2 bases; nucleotides not matched to a gene: 6. CDR1 and CDR2 from the germline V gene are SGHRS and YFSETQ. The CDR3 is CASSLRGGPYEQYF. The CDR3 coding sequence is TGCGCCAGCAGCCTGAGAGGGGGCCCCTACGAGCAGTACTTC.

This chain links TRBV15 with TRBJ2-6; no clear D. The CDR3 runs to 14 residues. CDR1 LNHNV and CDR2 YYDKDF come from the germline V gene (reference sequence). Trimming pared 6 bases from V and 3 bases from J, leaving 9 bases between. For the CDR3, the DNA is TGTGCCACCAGTTGGGGATTTGGGGCCAACGTCCTGACTTTC. It yields the protein CATSWGFGANVLTF.

This clonotype was observed many times. DNA for the CDR3: TGCAGCGTTGCGTCGGACAGGAGCTCCTACGAGCAGTACTTC. Its protein product is CSVASDRSSYEQYF. This chain connects TRBV29-1 to TRBJ2-7; 7 bases line up with TRBD1. This CDR3 region has 14 residues. Germline values: CDR1 SQVTM, CDR2 ANQGSEA. J gave up 0 bases and V 4 bases, and 6 bases lay outside the gene matches.

In its sample, this clonotype was seen many times. The chain carries TRBV9 and TRBJ2-7; 12 positions match TRBD2. The germline gives CDR1 SGDLS, CDR2 YYNGEE. The CDR3 contains 14 residues. Trimming at V came to 4 bases and at J to 2 bases, leaving 1 base not matched to a gene. The CDR3 DNA sequence: TGTGCCAGCAGCCCTAGCGGGAGGGCCTACGAGCAGTACTTC. Its protein is CASSPSGRAYEQYF.

This clonotype was seen many times. At one end the junction does not follow the germline gene, possibly because of a read error. The chain is built from TRBV20-1 and TRBJ2-1, with 13 positions matching TRBD2. The CDR3 totals 14 residues. Germline loops: CDR1 DFQATT, CDR2 SNEGSKA (reference sequence). In DNA form, the CDR3 reads TGCAGTGCGAGGACTAGCGGGAGAGCTCGGGGAAAAATCTTC. Protein: CSARTSGRARGKIF.

This clonotype was detected many times. The J gene is TRBJ1-2, the V gene TRBV5-1; D is perhaps TRBD1 (6 bases). Per the germline V gene, CDR1 is SGHRS and CDR2 is YFSETQ. The CDR3 sequence is 13 residues long. Between the trimmed V and J ends, which lost 0 bases and 8 bases, there was a span of 11 bases. For the CDR3, the DNA is TGCGCCAGCAGCTTGGCGGGGGCGAACGGCTACACCTTC. Amino acids: CASSLAGANGYTF.

The sample holds many counts of this clonotype. This chain links TRBV7-9 with TRBJ2-3; weak D call: TRBD2 (6 bases). Trimming stripped 0 bases from V and 3 bases from J, with 16 bases between. The CDR3 totals 17 residues. From germline, CDR1 is SEHNR and CDR2 FQNEAQ (reference sequence). The CDR3 DNA sequence: TGTGCCAGCAGCTTAGCGAACACCGGCGCGGGAACAGATACGCAGTATTTT. This codes for CASSLANTGAGTDTQYF.

This clonotype was seen more than once but under ten times. The chain recombines TRBV12-3 or TRBV12-4 with TRBJ1-4; D uncertain. V was pared by 1 base and J by 6 bases, with 6 bases between. The CDR3 is 13 residues long. The CDR3 region is CASSLVKDEKLFF. CDR3 DNA: TGTGCCAGCAGTTTAGTCAAGGATGAAAAACTGTTTTTT.